This TCR beta chain was retrieved from a study of blood T cell repertoires in COVID-19. TCRdb's copy holds only in-frame clones and misses some; the assay was immunoSEQ multiplex PCR. The sample has more than 110,000 clones, approximately 80% seen once. Looked up from germline, CDR1 is MNHNY and CDR2 is SVGAGI (reference sequence). The CDR3 runs 16 residues. The V segment lost 5 bases and the J segment 4 bases; nucleotides outside the gene matches: 10. The J gene is TRBJ1-1, the V gene TRBV6-6, with 10 bases fitting TRBD1. Sample: peripheral blood. This clonotype originated in a human donor in a cohort sampled during active COVID-19. CDR3 protein: CASSSRNDRGPTEAFF. The CDR3 DNA sequence: TGTGCCAGCAGTAGCCGAAATGACAGGGGGCCCACTGAAGCTTTCTTT.